A selection of T cell receptor beta chains follows, all from one sample in a study of vaccination effects on CD4 cells after COVID-19. Their antigens remain unidentified. Repertoires were generated with immunoSEQ multiplex PCR, while TCRdb's copy carries only in-frame clones and drops some. The sample lists almost 40,000 clones; 82% were seen once. Source: CD4+ T cells from PBMCs cultured without peptide, taken before COVID-19 vaccination. Receptors were obtained from a human donor who received a COVID-19 vaccine. Both conserved end residues are part of each CDR3. Fields, in order: CDR3 length, V gene, CDR3 protein.

17	TRBV4-1	CASSQGTGSSYNSPLHF
14	TRBV27	CASSSPFLGEKLFF
14	TRBV7-3	CASSSYRDPGELFF
15	TRBV29-1	CSVETGTGLGNTIYF
18	TRBV6-1	CASSGPLRGLGRANEQFF
13	TRBV27	CASSLGFTGELFF
16	TRBV5-8	CASPNQAGVKNTEAFF
15	TRBV18	CASSPITGHNSPLHF
15	TRBV15	CATSPPPGRGYGYTF
14	TRBV2	CASSEFHLNTEAFF
15	TRBV7-3	CASSPQTGLTDTQYF
16	TRBV5-1	CASRKTTGMGGSPLHF
16	TRBV10-2	CASSSWTSGGADTQYF
14	TRBV10-2	CASSAGTGWETQYF
18	TRBV12-5	CASGLWELAGGRGLEQFF
15	TRBV5-1	CASSFLAGTQETQYF
17	TRBV18	CASFPLPGTGRNTEAFF
15	TRBV30	CAWSVLSAGRREAFF
18	TRBV3-1/TRBV3-2	CASSQDLGSGENSDTQYF
14	TRBV27	CASSFSGRNTEAFF
14	TRBV5-1	CASSPGDSNQPQHF
20	TRBV6-6	CASSRKTRTAQGSSYNEQFF
15	TRBV5-1	CASSTDGATNEKLFF
16	TRBV6-4	CASSDDLASSTDTQYF
13	TRBV6-2/TRBV6-3	CASSREMNTEAFF
15	TRBV2	CASRPQVSLASPLHF
18	TRBV14	CASSPLDRGTSGANVLTF
13	TRBV29-1	CSVAGQGASSYTF
14	TRBV7-2	CASSLVSRTDTQYF
15	TRBV27	CASSRDRGDEDTQYF
13	TRBV3-1/TRBV3-2	CASSQALATEAFF
14	TRBV7-2	CASSPRTGVGELFF
11	TRBV30	CAWSAKNIQYF